The rows below give T cell receptor beta chains drawn from one sample of a study of OX40 agonist ivuxolimab in advanced cancers. Here immunoSEQ multiplex PCR was the method, and the copy in TCRdb shows in-frame clones only, minus some. This sample has some 67,000 clones, with roughly 80% found just once. The sequenced sample was CD4+ or CD8+ T cells sorted from blood, obtained in a trial of the OX40 agonist ivuxolimab. These receptor sequences come from an adult with an advanced solid tumor such as melanoma, head and neck, liver or kidney cancer. Each CDR3 is given with its conserved first and last residue. Each record gives: clone size, V gene, D gene, J gene, CDR3 DNA, CDR3 protein. The D gene is left open where the match is weak. Clone size appears in some rows only: once, few, many, or a class for an expanded clone.

size: -; V: TRBV4-1; D: -; J: TRBJ2-3; DNA: TGCGCCAGCAGCCAAGTAGTGAAAGATACGCAGTATTTT; CDR3: CASSQVVKDTQYF
size: few; V: TRBV5-6; D: -; J: TRBJ2-5; DNA: TGTGCCAGCAGCTTGGGGGTAGGGATGGAGACCCAGTACTTC; CDR3: CASSLGVGMETQYF
size: -; V: TRBV11-2; D: -; J: TRBJ2-1; DNA: TGTGCCAGCAGCCTGAATTTTAGAGGCAATGAGCAGTTCTTC; CDR3: CASSLNFRGNEQFF
size: -; V: TRBV5-1; D: TRBD2; J: TRBJ2-7; DNA: TGCGCCAGCAGCTCGGTTGGACTAGCAGATGAGCAGTACTTC; CDR3: CASSSVGLADEQYF
size: -; V: TRBV4-2; D: -; J: TRBJ2-5; DNA: TGTGCCAGCAGCCGAGAGCAGGCTAAAGAGACCCAGTACTTC; CDR3: CASSREQAKETQYF
size: once; V: TRBV4-2; D: TRBD1; J: TRBJ1-3; DNA: TGTGCCAGCAGCAGCAACCGGGACAGCTGGACTCGGCGGGGAAACACCATATATTTT; CDR3: CASSSNRDSWTRRGNTIYF
size: -; V: TRBV5-5; D: TRBD1; J: TRBJ2-2; DNA: TGTGCCAGCAGCTTGGGCGGACAGGGTCGAACCGGGGAGCTGTTTTTT; CDR3: CASSLGGQGRTGELFF
size: -; V: TRBV30; D: -; J: TRBJ1-6; DNA: TGTGCCTGGAGCGGACACCGTAATTCACCCCTCCACTTT; CDR3: CAWSGHRNSPLHF
size: -; V: TRBV5-4; D: TRBD1; J: TRBJ2-5; DNA: TGTGCCAGCAGCTATAGTCGACAGGGAGAGACCCAGTACTTC; CDR3: CASSYSRQGETQYF
size: once; V: TRBV28; D: -; J: TRBJ2-1; DNA: TGTGCCAGCAGTCCCGGGCCCCAGACCGAGAATGAGCAGTTCTTC; CDR3: CASSPGPQTENEQFF
size: few; V: TRBV11-2; D: TRBD2; J: TRBJ2-3; DNA: TGTGCCAGCAGCTTAGAGTCAGCGGGAGTGGGGGATTTT; CDR3: CASSLESAGVGDF
size: few; V: TRBV10-2; D: -; J: TRBJ1-5; DNA: TGCGCCAGCAGCGGGAGCAGCAATCAGCCCCAGCATTTT; CDR3: CASSGSSNQPQHF
size: few; V: TRBV27; D: -; J: TRBJ2-3; DNA: TGTGCCAGCAGTTTTTCGCGCACAGATACGCAGTATTTT; CDR3: CASSFSRTDTQYF
size: -; V: TRBV28; D: -; J: TRBJ2-5; DNA: TGTGCCAGCAGTTTATACAGGGCCCAAGAGACCCAGTACTTC; CDR3: CASSLYRAQETQYF
size: -; V: TRBV2; D: -; J: TRBJ1-2; DNA: TGTGCCAGCAGTGAAGTCGATAACTATGGCTACACCTTC; CDR3: CASSEVDNYGYTF
size: -; V: TRBV5-1; D: -; J: TRBJ1-1; DNA: TGCGCCAGCAGCTTGGGCCCAACAGCGGGACAAAACACTGAAGCTTTCTTT; CDR3: CASSLGPTAGQNTEAFF
size: -; V: TRBV5-4; D: -; J: TRBJ2-1; DNA: TGTGCCAGCAGCTTGGCTTGGGCGGGGGCACGTGAGCAGTTCTTC; CDR3: CASSLAWAGAREQFF
size: -; V: TRBV11-2; D: -; J: TRBJ2-7; DNA: TGTGCCAGCAGCTTAGAGGTCACGGTGTGGGGCGAGCAGTACTTC; CDR3: CASSLEVTVWGEQYF
size: -; V: TRBV7-2; D: TRBD1; J: TRBJ2-4; DNA: TGTGCCAGCAGCAGTACCTCGACAGGGGCCAAAAACATTCAGTACTTC; CDR3: CASSSTSTGAKNIQYF
size: few; V: TRBV6-5; D: -; J: TRBJ1-6; DNA: TGTGCCAGCGGGGAGGAATCACCCCTCCACTTT; CDR3: CASGEESPLHF
size: -; V: TRBV12-5; D: -; J: TRBJ1-1; DNA: TGTGCTAGTGCGGCAGGGGACCTCCCCACTGAAGCTTTCTTT; CDR3: CASAAGDLPTEAFF
size: -; V: TRBV7-9; D: TRBD2; J: TRBJ2-5; DNA: TGTGCCAGCAGCTTGCGGGAGTTAAAGGGGACCCAGTACTTC; CDR3: CASSLRELKGTQYF
size: -; V: TRBV4-1; D: TRBD1; J: TRBJ2-2; DNA: TGCGCCAGCAGCCAAGACGACGGGAAAACAGGGGCCCGCCACACCGGGGAGCTGTTTTTT; CDR3: CASSQDDGKTGARHTGELFF
size: -; V: TRBV6-5; D: TRBD2; J: TRBJ2-7; DNA: TGTGCCAGCAGTGGGGGACTAGCGAAGAGAGGCGAGCAGTACTTC; CDR3: CASSGGLAKRGEQYF
size: -; V: TRBV9; D: -; J: TRBJ1-1; DNA: TGTGCCAGCAGCGCAGGAGGGAACACTGAAGCTTTCTTT; CDR3: CASSAGGNTEAFF
size: -; V: TRBV28; D: -; J: TRBJ2-7; DNA: TGTGCCAGCAGTGCCCCGGGGACGGCCTTCTACGAGCAGTACTTC; CDR3: CASSAPGTAFYEQYF
size: once; V: TRBV15; D: -; J: TRBJ2-5; DNA: TGTGCCACCAGCTCCCAGGGTGGTGGGCAAGAGACCCAGTACTTC; CDR3: CATSSQGGGQETQYF
size: -; V: TRBV5-1; D: TRBD2; J: TRBJ2-1; DNA: TGCGCCAGCTGCCCCTTAGCGGGGACTTACAATGAGCAGTTCTTC; CDR3: CASCPLAGTYNEQFF
size: -; V: TRBV10-2; D: -; J: TRBJ1-4; DNA: TGCGCCAGCAGTGAGCAAAACGGAATGGGTGAAAAACTGTTTTTT; CDR3: CASSEQNGMGEKLFF
size: -; V: TRBV6-4; D: -; J: TRBJ2-3; DNA: TGTACCAGCAGTGACTCGTTGGCAGATACGCAGTATTTT; CDR3: CTSSDSLADTQYF
size: -; V: TRBV10-2; D: -; J: TRBJ2-5; DNA: TGCGCCAGCAGTGAAGAGCGTGTGCGAGAGACCCAGTACTTC; CDR3: CASSEERVRETQYF
size: -; V: TRBV4-2; D: TRBD2; J: TRBJ2-1; DNA: TGTGCCAGCAGCCAAGATCTCGGCGGCGCGGGAGGGTCCTACAATGAGCAGTTCTTC; CDR3: CASSQDLGGAGGSYNEQFF
size: once; V: TRBV5-1; D: -; J: TRBJ2-5; DNA: TGCGCCAGCAGCTCGGGGGGCCGGGAGACCCAGTACTTC; CDR3: CASSSGGRETQYF